In its sample, the clone carrying this T cell receptor (beta chain) was seen a few times. One end of the junction fails to match germline, which may point to a read error. Produced via immunoSEQ multiplex PCR; TCRdb's table is partial and in-frame only. The table includes about 140,000 clones, over 80% detected once. CDR1 and CDR2 from the germline V gene are SSHAT and FNYEAQ (reference sequence). The CDR3 runs to 15 residues. These data belong to a study of blood T cell repertoires in COVID-19. Study background: PBMCs, B-cell-depleted T cells, or T cells were the source of the cDNA or gDNA that made up the material.

Material: peripheral blood. The rearrangement links TRBV7-7 to TRBJ2-1; TRBD2 matches 14 bases. This receptor was identified in a woman at least 80 years old with acute or convalescent COVID-19. The CDR3 bases are TGTGCTAGCAGCCCAGGACTAGCGGGGGGAACACCCCAGTTCTTC. Its translation is CASSPGLAGGTPQFF.